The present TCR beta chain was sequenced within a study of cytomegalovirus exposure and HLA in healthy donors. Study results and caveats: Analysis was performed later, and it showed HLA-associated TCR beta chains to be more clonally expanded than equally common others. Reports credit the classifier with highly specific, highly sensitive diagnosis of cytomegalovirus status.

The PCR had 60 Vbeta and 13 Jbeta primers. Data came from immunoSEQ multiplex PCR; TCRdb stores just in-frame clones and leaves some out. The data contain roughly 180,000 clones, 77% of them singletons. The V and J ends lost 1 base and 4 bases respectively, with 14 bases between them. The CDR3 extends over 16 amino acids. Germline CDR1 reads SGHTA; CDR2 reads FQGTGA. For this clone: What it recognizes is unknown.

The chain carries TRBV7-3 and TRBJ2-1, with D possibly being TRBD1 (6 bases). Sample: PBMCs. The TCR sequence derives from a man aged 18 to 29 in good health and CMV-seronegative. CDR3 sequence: CASSLIGRGRYNEQFF. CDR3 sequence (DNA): TGTGCCAGCAGCTTAATAGGCAGGGGAAGGTACAATGAGCAGTTCTTC.